The clone carrying this TCR beta chain occurred many times. Axillary draining lymph nodes of breast cancer patients supplied the node samples. TCRdb processed the multiplex PCR reads anew with MiXCR; each CDR3 protein has one entry. The repertoire holds 150,000 to 250,000 distinct CDR3 sequences, with 25% to 40% as singletons. The source of the sample is a study of breast tumors, draining lymph nodes, adjacent tissues. The CDR3 covers 16 residues. Trimming removed 10 bases at V and 1 base at J, with 22 bases between. CDR1 LNHDA and CDR2 SQIVND come from the germline V gene (reference sequence). The V and J genes are TRBV19 and TRBJ1-2, with D perhaps TRBD1 (5 bases). The sequencing sample was made of axillary lymph node tissue. This receptor was obtained from a female donor with breast cancer. Some clones in this sample may be carry-over from other donors' samples. The CDR3 region is CATKRDGLFNNYGYTF. The CDR3 DNA is TGTGCCACCAAACGGGACGGATTATTTAATAACTATGGCTACACCTTC. The full variable domain, in which reference TRBV19 and TRBJ1-2 provide the parts outside the CDR3, is DGGITQSPKYLFRKEGQNVTLSCEQNLNHDAMYWYRQDPGQGLRLIYYSQIVNDFQKGDIAEGYSVSREKKESFPLTVTSAQKNPTAFYLCATKRDGLFNNYGYTFGSGTRLTVV.